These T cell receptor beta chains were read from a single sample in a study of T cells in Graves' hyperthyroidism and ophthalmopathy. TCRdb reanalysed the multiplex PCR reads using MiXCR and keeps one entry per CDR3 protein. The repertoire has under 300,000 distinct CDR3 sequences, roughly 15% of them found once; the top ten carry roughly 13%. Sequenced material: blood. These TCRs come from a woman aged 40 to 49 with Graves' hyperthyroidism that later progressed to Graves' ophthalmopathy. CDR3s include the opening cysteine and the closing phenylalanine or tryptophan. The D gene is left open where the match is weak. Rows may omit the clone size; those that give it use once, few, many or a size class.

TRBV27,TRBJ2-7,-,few,CASSPQGGPCEQYF
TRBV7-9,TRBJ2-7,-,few,CASSSPRDYEQYF
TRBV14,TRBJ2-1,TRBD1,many,CASSQKSRGQDRSYNEQFF
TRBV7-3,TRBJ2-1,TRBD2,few,CASSLWAGGNNEQFF
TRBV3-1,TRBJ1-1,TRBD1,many,CASSYRGLSTEAFF
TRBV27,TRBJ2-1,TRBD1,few,CASSLLGQAIDRFF
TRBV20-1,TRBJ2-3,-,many,CSAPGWNTDTQYF
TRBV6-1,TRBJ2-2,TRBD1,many,CASSEQGDTGELFF
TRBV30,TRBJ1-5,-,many,CAWSITGNQPQHF
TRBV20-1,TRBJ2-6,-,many,CSAREAPGANVLTF
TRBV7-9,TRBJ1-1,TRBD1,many,CASSLGDRGQDEAFF
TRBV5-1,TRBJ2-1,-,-,CASSLGQANEQFF
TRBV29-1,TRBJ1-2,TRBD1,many,CSVRTGSFYGYTF
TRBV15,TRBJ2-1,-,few,CATSRDVGPLEQFF
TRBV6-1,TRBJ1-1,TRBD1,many,CASSEFWPGGLDTEAFF
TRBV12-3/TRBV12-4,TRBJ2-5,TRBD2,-,CASSLRTSGRAGETQYF
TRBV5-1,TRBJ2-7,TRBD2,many,CASSLGTSDEQYF
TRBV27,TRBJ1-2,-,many,CASSSGPPRSAQSANYGYTF
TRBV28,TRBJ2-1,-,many,CASSPLRGETYNEQFF
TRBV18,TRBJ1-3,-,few,CASSSGQTSSGNTIYF
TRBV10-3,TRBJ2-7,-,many,CAISQQDTTYEQYF
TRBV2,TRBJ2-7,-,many,CAISLRGNSYEQYF
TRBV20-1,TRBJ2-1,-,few,CSASKDPFNEQFF
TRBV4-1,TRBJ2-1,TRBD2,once,CASSQAGPGTSGSNEQFF